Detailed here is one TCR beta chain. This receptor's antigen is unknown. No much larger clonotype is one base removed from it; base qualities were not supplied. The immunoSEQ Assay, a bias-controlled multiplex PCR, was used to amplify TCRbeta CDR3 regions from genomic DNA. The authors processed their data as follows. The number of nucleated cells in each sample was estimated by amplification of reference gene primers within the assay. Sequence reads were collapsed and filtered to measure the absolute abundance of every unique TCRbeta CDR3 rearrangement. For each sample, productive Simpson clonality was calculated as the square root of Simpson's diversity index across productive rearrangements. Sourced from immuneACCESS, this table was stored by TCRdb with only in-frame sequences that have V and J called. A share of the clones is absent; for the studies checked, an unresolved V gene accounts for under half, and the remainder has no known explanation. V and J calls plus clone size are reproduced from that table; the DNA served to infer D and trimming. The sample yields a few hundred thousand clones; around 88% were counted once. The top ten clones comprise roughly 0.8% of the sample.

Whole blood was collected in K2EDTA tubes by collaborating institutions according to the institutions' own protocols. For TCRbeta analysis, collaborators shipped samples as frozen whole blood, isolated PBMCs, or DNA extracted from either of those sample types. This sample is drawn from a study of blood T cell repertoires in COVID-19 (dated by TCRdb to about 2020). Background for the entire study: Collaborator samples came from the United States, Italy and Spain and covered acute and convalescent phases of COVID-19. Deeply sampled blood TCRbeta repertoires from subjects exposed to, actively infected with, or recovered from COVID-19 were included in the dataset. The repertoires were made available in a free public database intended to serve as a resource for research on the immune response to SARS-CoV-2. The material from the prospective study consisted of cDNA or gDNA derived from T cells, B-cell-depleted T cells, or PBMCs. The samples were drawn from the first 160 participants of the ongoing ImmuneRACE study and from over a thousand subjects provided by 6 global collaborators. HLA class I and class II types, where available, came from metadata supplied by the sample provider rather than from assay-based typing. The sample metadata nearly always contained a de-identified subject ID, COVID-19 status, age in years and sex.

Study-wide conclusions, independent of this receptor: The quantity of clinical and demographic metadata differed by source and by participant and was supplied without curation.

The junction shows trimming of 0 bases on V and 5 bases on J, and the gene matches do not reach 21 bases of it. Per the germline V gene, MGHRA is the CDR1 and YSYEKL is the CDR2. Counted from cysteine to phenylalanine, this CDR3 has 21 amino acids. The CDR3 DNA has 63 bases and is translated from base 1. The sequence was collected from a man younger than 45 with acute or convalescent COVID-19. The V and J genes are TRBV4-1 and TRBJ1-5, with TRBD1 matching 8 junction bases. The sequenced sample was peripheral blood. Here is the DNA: TGCGCCAGCAGCCAAGATTCCGCCTCAGGACAGGGAAGGTGGTACGATCAGCCCCAGCATTTT. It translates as CASSQDSASGQGRWYDQPQHF.